The 7 T cell receptor beta chains reported below all come from one sample, sequenced in a study of shared clonotypes between healthy human individuals. The protocol was immunoSEQ multiplex PCR, while the TCRdb copy is restricted to in-frame clones and leaves out a portion. The table lists about 680,000 clones, around 92% of them singletons, with approximately 24% in the top ten. The naive CD8 subset, CD45RO-negative cells positively selected for CCR7, excluded terminally differentiated effector memory CD45RA+ cells. The sample consisted of naive CD8+ T cells sorted from blood. Every receptor here comes from a man younger than 40 in good health.

This clone appeared once. V is TRBV19 and J is TRBJ2-1; tentatively, D is TRBD1 or TRBD2 (6 bases each). CDR3 length: 18 residues. Germline V CDR1 and CDR2: LNHDA, SQIVND (reference sequence). The V end was cut by 1 base, the J end by 5 bases, with 21 bases between. CDR3: CASSIGSSRGDTNNEQFF. As DNA, the CDR3 is TGTGCCAGTAGTATAGGCTCATCGAGGGGGGACACAAACAATGAGCAGTTCTTC.

The genes are TRBV6-5 and TRBJ1-2; maybe TRBD1 (6 bases). The CDR3 sequence is 12 residues long. CDR1 and CDR2 (germline): MNHEY, SVGAGI. V gave up 6 bases and J gave up 8 bases, with 13 bases separating them. This CDR3 reads CASRRQDLGYTF. The CDR3 nucleotides read TGTGCCAGCAGGAGACAGGATTTGGGCTACACCTTC.

The count of this clone is one. V is TRBV10-3 and J is TRBJ2-1; D not resolved. CDR1 is ENHRY, CDR2 SYGVKD, per germline. This CDR3 has 13 residues. V gave up 2 bases and J gave up 4 bases, with 6 bases separating them. The CDR3 DNA sequence: TGTGCCATCAGTGAGGGGGTTTACAATGAGCAGTTCTTC. Amino acids: CAISEGVYNEQFF.

V is TRBV6-1 and J is TRBJ2-7, with D perhaps matching TRBD1 or TRBD2 (5 bases each). The germline CDR1 and CDR2 sequences are MNHNS and SASEGT. The CDR3 consists of 14 residues. V was pared by 3 bases and J by 4 bases, with 13 bases between. The CDR3 sequence: CASSDRDPAYEQYF. CDR3 nucleotide sequence: TGTGCCAGCAGTGACCGGGACCCAGCATACGAGCAGTACTTC.

The rearrangement uses TRBV7-7 and TRBJ2-1; 13 bases map to TRBD2. Germline trimming cut 5 bases from V and 8 bases from J; bases unmatched to any gene: 12. The CDR3 runs to 17 residues. CDR1 is SSHAT and CDR2 is FNYEAQ in the germline V gene (reference sequence). CDR3 DNA: TGTGCCAGCAGCCCCCGGACTAGCGGGGGTAGCGGCGATGAGCAGTTCTTC. It is translated as CASSPRTSGGSGDEQFF. Drawing the rest from reference TRBV7-7 and TRBJ2-1, the complete variable domain is GAGVSQSPRYKVTKRGQDVTLRCDPISSHATLYWYQQALGQGPEFLTYFNYEAQPDKSGLPSDRFSAERPEGSISTLTIQRTEQRDSAMYRCASSPRTSGGSGDEQFFGPGTRLTVL.

In this sample, this clone turned up a few times. The chain has TRBV7-9 and TRBJ1-5; 9 bases align to TRBD1. Per the germline V gene, CDR1 is SEHNR and CDR2 is FQNEAQ (reference sequence). This CDR3 contains 15 residues. V shed 5 bases and J 5 bases; nucleotides not matched to a gene: 7. DNA for the CDR3: TGTGCCAGCAGCCTCGGACAGGGGTCGTATCAGCCCCAGCATTTT. It specifies CASSLGQGSYQPQHF.

To note about this clone: The same CDR3 also results from other DNA sequences found in this sample. The rearrangement uses TRBV9 and TRBJ2-7; possibly TRBD1 for D (7 bases). The length of the CDR3 is 13 residues. Trimming left V 3 bases short and J 3 bases short, with 10 bases between. Germline values: CDR1 SGDLS, CDR2 YYNGEE. The CDR3 DNA sequence: TGTGCCAGCAGCGGGAGGGACAGCTACGAGCAGTACTTC. It yields the protein CASSGRDSYEQYF.